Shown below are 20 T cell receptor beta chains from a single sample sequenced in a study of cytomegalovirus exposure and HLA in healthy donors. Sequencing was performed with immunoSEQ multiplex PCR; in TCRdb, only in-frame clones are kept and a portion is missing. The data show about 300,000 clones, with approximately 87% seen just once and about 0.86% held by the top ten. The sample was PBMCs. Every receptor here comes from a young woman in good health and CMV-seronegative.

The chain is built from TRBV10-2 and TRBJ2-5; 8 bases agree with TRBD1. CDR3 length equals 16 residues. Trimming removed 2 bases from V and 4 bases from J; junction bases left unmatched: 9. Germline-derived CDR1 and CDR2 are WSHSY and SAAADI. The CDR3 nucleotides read TGCGCCAGCAGTGAGCTGGGGACAGGCGGGCTAGAGACCCAGTACTTC. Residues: CASSELGTGGLETQYF.

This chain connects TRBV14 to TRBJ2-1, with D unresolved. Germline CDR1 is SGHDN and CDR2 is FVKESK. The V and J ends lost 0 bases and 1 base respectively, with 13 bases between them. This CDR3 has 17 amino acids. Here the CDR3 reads CASSQELYQASYNEQFF. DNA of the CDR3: TGTGCCAGCAGCCAAGAATTATATCAGGCATCCTACAATGAGCAGTTCTTC.

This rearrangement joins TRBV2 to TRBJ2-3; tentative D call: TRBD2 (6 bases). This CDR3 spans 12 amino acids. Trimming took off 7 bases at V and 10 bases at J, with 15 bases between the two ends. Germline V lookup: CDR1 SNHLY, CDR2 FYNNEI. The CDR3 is CASTQGTRSQYF. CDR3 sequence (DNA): TGTGCCAGCACCCAAGGGACTCGGTCGCAGTATTTT.

CDR3: CASSLAEQQETQYF. The CDR3 nucleotides read TGTGCCAGCAGCTTAGCCGAACAGCAAGAGACCCAGTACTTC. V gene TRBV7-6 combines with J gene TRBJ2-5; no clear D gene. Germline lookup yields CDR1 SGHVS and CDR2 FNYEAQ. Trimming cost V 0 bases and J 2 bases, with 7 bases left between them. The CDR3 is 14 residues long.

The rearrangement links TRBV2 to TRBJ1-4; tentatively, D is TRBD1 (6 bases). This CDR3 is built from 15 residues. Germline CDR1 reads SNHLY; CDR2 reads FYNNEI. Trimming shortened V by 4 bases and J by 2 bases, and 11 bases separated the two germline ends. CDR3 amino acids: CASSVGGQTNEKLFF. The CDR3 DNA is TGTGCCAGCAGTGTCGGAGGACAGACTAATGAAAAACTGTTTTTT.

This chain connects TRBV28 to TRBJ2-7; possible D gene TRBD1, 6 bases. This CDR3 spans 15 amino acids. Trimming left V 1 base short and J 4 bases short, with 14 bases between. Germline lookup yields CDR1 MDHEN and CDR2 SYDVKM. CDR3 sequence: CASSLYRQASYEQYF. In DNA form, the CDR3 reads TGTGCCAGCAGTTTATATAGACAGGCGAGTTACGAGCAGTACTTC.

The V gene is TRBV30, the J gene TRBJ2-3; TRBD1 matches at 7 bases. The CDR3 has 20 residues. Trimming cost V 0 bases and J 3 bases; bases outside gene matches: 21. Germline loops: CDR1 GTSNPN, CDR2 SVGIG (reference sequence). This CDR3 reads CAWSVLYLWGQPQETDTQYF. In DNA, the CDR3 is TGTGCCTGGAGTGTATTGTATTTGTGGGGACAGCCCCAGGAAACAGATACGCAGTATTTT.

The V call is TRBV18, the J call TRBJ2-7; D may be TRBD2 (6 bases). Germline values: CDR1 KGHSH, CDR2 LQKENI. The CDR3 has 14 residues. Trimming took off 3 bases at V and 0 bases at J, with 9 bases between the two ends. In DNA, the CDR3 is TGTGCCAGCTCACCGACCGGGAGCTCCTACGAGCAGTACTTC. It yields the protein CASSPTGSSYEQYF.

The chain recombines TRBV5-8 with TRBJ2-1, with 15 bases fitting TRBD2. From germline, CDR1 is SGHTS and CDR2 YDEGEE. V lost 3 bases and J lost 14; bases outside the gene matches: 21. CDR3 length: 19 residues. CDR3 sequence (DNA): TGTGCCAGCAGCTCGGGCCAAACCGGGACTAGCGGGAGGAAAACGGAAAAGTTCTTC. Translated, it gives CASSSGQTGTSGRKTEKFF.

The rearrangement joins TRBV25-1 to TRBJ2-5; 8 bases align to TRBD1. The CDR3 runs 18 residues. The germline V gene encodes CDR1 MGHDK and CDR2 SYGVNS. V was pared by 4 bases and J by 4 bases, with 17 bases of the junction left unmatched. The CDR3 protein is CASSAQTGTGLLRETQYF. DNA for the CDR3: TGTGCCAGCAGTGCCCAAACCGGGACAGGACTACTCCGAGAGACCCAGTACTTC.

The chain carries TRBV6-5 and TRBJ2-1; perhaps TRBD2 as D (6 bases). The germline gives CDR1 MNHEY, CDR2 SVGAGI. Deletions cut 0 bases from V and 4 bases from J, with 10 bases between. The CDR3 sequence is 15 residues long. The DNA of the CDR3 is TGTGCCAGCAGTTACTCGCTAGCGCTTTACAATGAGCAGTTCTTC. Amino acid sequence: CASSYSLALYNEQFF.

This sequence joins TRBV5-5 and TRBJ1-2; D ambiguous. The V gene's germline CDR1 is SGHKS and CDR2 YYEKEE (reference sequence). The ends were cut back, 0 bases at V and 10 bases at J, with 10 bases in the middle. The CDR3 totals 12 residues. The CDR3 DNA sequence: TGTGCCAGCAGCTTGGCAAGGGAGGTCTACACCTTC. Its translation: CASSLAREVYTF.

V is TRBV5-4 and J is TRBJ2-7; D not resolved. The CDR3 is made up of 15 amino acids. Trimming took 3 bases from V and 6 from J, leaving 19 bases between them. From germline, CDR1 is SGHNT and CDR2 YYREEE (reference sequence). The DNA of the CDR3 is TGTGCCAGCAGCTCCGGGTTGATTGTTCGTGCCGAGCAGTACTTC. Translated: CASSSGLIVRAEQYF.

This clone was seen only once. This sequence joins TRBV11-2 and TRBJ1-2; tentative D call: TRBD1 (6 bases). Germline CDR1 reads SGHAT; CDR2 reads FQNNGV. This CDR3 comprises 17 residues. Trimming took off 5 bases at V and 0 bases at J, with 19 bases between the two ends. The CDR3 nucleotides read TGTGCCAGCAGCCCTGCCGGTGGGGGCACGCCTAACTATGGCTACACCTTC. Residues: CASSPAGGGTPNYGYTF.

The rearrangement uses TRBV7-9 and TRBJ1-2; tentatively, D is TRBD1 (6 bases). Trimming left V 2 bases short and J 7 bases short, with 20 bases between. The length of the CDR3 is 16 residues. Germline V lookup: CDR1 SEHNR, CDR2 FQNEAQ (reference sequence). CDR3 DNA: TGTGCCAGCAGCTTAACCACCAGACAGGAGCTCTCTGGCTACACCTTC. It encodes CASSLTTRQELSGYTF.

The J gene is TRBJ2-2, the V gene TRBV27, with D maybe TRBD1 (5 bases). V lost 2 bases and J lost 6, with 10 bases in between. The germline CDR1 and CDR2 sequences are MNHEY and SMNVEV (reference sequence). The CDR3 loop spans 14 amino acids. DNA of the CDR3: TGTGCCAGCAGTTTAGGTGTCAGGGCCGGGGAGCTGTTTTTT. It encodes CASSLGVRAGELFF.

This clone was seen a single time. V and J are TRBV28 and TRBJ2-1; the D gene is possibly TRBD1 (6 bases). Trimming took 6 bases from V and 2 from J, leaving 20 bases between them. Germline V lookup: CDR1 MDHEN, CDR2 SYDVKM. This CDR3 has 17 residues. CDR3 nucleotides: TGTGCCAGCAGCCTACCGGGACAAGTTGTCGCCTACAATGAGCAGTTCTTC. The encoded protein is CASSLPGQVVAYNEQFF.

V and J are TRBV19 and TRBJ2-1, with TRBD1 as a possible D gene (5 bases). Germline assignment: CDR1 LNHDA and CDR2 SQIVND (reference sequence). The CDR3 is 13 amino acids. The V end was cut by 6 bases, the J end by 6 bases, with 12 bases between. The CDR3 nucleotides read TGTGCCAGTAGCGACAGAATAAGCAATGAGCAGTTCTTC. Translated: CASSDRISNEQFF.

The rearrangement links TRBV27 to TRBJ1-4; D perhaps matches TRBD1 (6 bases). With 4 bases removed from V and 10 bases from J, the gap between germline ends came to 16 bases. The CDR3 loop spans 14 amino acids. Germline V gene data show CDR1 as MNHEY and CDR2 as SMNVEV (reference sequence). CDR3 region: CASSSTGFSGKLFF. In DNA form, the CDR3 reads TGTGCCAGCAGTTCTACAGGGTTTTCTGGAAAACTGTTTTTT.

The CDR3 DNA is TGTGCCAGCAGCCACGCCGGGGGTTACGAGCAGTACTTC. The encoded protein is CASSHAGGYEQYF. The genes are TRBV19 and TRBJ2-7, with a possible D match to TRBD2 (6 bases). V lost 9 bases, J lost 4 bases, and 16 bases lay in between. This CDR3 contains 13 residues. The germline V gene has CDR1 LNHDA and CDR2 SQIVND (reference sequence).